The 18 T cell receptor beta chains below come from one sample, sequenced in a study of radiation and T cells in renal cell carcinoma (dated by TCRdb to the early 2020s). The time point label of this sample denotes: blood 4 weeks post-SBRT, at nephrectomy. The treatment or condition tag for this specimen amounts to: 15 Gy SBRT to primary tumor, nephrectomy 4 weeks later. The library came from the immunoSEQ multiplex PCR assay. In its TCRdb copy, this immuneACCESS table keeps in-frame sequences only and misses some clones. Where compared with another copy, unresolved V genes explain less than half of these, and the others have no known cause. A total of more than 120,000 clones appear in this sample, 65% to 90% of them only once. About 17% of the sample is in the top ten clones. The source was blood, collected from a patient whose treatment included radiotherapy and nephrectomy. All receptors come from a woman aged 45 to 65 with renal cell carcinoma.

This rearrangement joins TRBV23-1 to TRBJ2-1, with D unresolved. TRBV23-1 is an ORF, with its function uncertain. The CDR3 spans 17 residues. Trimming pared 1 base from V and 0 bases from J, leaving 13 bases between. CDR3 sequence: CASSQLTRSCSYNEQFF. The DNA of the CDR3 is TGCGCCAGCAGTCAATTAACCAGATCCTGCTCCTACAATGAGCAGTTCTTC.

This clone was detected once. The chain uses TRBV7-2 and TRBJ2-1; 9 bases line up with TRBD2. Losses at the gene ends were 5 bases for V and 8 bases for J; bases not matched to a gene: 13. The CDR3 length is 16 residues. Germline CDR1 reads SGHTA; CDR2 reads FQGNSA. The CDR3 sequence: CASSPLSRGGAHEQFF. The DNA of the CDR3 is TGTGCCAGCAGCCCCCTCTCTCGCGGGGGGGCCCATGAGCAGTTCTTC. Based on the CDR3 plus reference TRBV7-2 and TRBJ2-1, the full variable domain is GAGVSQSPSNKVTEKGKDVELRCDPISGHTALYWYRQSLGQGLEFLIYFQGNSAPDKSGLPSDRFSAERTGGSVSTLTIQRTQQEDSAVYLCASSPLSRGGAHEQFFGPGTRLTVL.

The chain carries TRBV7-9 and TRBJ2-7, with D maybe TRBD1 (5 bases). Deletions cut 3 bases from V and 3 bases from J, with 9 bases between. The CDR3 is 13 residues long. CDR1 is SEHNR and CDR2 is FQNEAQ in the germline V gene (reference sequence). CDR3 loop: CASSFDSYYEQYF. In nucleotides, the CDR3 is TGTGCCAGCAGCTTTGACAGCTACTACGAGCAGTACTTC.

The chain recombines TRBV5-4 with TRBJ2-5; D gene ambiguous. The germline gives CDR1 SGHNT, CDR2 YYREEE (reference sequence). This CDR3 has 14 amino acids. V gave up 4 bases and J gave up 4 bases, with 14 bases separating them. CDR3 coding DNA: TGTGCCAGCAGCGACGCCTTAAACCCAGAGACCCAGTACTTC. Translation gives CASSDALNPETQYF.

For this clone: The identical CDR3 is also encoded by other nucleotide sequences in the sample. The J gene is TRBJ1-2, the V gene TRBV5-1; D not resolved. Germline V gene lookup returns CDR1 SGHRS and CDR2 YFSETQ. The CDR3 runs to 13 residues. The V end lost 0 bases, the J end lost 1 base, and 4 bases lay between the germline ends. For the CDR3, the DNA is TGCGCCAGCAGCTTGGGGGATAACTATGGCTACACCTTC. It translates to CASSLGDNYGYTF. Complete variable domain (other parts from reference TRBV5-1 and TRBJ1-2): KAGVTQTPRYLIKTRGQQVTLSCSPISGHRSVSWYQQTPGQGLQFLFEYFSETQRNKGNFPGRFSGRQFSNSRSEMNVSTLELGDSALYLCASSLGDNYGYTFGSGTRLTVV.

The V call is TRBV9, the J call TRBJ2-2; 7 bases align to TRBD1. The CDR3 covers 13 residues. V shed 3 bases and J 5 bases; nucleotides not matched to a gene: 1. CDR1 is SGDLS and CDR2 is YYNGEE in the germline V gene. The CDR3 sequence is CASSAGGTGELFF. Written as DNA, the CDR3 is TGTGCCAGCAGCGCAGGGGGAACCGGGGAGCTGTTTTTT. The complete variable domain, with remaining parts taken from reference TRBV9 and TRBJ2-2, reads DSGVTQTPKHLITATGQRVTLRCSPRSGDLSVYWYQQSLDQGLQFLIQYYNGEERAKGNILERFSAQQFPDLHSELNLSSLELGDSALYFCASSAGGTGELFFGEGSRLTVL.

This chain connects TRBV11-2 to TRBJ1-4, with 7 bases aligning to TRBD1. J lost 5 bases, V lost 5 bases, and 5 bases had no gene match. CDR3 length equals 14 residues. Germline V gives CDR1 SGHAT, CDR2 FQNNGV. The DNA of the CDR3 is TGTGCCAGCAGCCGGGACAGAAGCAATGAAAAACTGTTTTTT. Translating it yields CASSRDRSNEKLFF.

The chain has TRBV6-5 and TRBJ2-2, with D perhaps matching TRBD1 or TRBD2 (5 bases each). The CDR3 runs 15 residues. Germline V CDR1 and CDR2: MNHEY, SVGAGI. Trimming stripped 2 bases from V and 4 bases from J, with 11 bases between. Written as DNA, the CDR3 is TGTGCCAGCAGTTACGGGGGTCCGGGCACCGGGGAGCTGTTTTTT. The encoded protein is CASSYGGPGTGELFF.

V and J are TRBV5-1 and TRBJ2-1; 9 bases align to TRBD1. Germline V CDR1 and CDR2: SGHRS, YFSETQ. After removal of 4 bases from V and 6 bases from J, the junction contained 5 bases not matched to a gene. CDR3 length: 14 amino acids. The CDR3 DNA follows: TGCGCCAGCAGCGGCGGGACAGGGCCCAATGAGCAGTTCTTC. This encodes CASSGGTGPNEQFF.

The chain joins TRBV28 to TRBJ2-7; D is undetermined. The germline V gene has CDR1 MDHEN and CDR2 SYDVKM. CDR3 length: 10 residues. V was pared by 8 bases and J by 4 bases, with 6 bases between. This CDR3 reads CASGNYEQYF. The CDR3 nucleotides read TGTGCCAGCGGGAATTACGAGCAGTACTTC.

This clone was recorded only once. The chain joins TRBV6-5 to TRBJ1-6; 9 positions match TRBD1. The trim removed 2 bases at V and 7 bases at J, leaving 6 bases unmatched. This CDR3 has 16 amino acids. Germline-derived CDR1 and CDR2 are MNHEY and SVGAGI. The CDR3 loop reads CASSYEGQGVNSPLHF. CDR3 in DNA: TGTGCCAGCAGTTACGAGGGACAGGGTGTGAATTCACCCCTCCACTTT.

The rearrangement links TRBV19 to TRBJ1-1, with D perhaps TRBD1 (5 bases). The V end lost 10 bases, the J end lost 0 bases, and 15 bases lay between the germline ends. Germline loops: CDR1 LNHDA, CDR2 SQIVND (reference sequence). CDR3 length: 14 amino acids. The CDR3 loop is CATQRQNMNTEAFF. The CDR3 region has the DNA TGTGCCACCCAACGACAGAACATGAACACTGAAGCTTTCTTT.

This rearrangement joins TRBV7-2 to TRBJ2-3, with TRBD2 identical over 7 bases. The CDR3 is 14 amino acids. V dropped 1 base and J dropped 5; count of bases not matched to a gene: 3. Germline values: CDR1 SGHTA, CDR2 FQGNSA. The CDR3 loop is CASSLGGGRDTQYF. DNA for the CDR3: TGTGCCAGCAGCTTAGGGGGCGGGAGAGATACGCAGTATTTT.

CDR3 nucleotide sequence: TGTGCCAGCAGCGCGTCCCCCCAGAGCAATCAGCCCCAGCATTTT. Its protein is CASSASPQSNQPQHF. The chain carries TRBV9 and TRBJ1-5; D is ambiguous. This CDR3 is built from 15 residues. Germline-derived CDR1 and CDR2 are SGDLS and YYNGEE. Trimming removed 3 bases from V and 1 base from J, with 11 bases in between. The variable domain in full, completed from reference TRBV9 and TRBJ1-5, reads DSGVTQTPKHLITATGQRVTLRCSPRSGDLSVYWYQQSLDQGLQFLIQYYNGEERAKGNILERFSAQQFPDLHSELNLSSLELGDSALYFCASSASPQSNQPQHFGDGTRLSIL.

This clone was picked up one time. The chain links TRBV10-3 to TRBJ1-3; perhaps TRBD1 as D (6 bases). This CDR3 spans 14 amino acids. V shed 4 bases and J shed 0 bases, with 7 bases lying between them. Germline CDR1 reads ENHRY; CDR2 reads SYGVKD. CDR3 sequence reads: CAISADSSGNTIYF. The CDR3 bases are TGTGCCATCAGTGCGGACAGCTCTGGAAACACCATATATTTT.

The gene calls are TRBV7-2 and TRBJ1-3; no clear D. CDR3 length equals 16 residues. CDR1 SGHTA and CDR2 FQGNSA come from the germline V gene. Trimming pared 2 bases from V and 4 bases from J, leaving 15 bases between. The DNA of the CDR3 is TGTGCCAGCAGCTTACGTCAGGTACCAGCCGGAAACACCATATATTTT. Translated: CASSLRQVPAGNTIYF.

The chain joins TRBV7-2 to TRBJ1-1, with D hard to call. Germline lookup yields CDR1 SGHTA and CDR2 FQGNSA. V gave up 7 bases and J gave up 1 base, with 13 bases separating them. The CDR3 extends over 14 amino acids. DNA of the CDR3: TGTGCCAGCATCCGAGGAGGACCGAACACTGAAGCTTTCTTT. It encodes CASIRGGPNTEAFF. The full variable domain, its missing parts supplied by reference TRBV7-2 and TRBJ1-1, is GAGVSQSPSNKVTEKGKDVELRCDPISGHTALYWYRQSLGQGLEFLIYFQGNSAPDKSGLPSDRFSAERTGGSVSTLTIQRTQQEDSAVYLCASIRGGPNTEAFFGQGTRLTVV.

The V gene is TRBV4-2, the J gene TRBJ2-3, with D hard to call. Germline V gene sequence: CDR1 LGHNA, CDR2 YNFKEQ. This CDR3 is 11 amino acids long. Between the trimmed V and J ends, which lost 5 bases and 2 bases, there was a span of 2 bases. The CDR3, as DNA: TGTGCCAGCAGCTCCACAGATACGCAGTATTTT. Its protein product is CASSSTDTQYF.